The 17 T cell receptor beta chains below were found in one sample sequenced in a study of post-analysis software for immune sequencing data. What these receptors recognize is not known. Study findings and constraints: A few TRBV segments occurring more often in patients than controls included TRBV5-6, TRBV5-1 and TRBV20-1.

Libraries were made from TCR beta cDNA, and they carried unique molecular identifiers. TCRdb recomputed calls from the PCR reads with MiXCR, one row per CDR3 protein. The sample records approximately 360,000 distinct CDR3 sequences, around 37% being singletons. Sequenced input: blood. These receptors all come from a girl between 10 and 17 years old with multiple sclerosis.

This clonotype was found a few times. The chain combines TRBV5-1 with TRBJ2-7, with 12 positions matching TRBD2. Germline assignment: CDR1 SGHRS and CDR2 YFSETQ. CDR3 length: 17 residues. After removal of 0 bases from V and 3 bases from J, the junction contained 7 bases not matched to a gene. CDR3 residues: CASSLELAGGLYYEQYF. The CDR3 bases are TGCGCCAGCAGCTTGGAACTAGCGGGGGGCCTCTACTACGAGCAGTACTTC. Filled out from reference TRBV5-1 and TRBJ2-7, the complete variable domain reads KAGVTQTPRYLIKTRGQQVTLSCSPISGHRSVSWYQQTPGQGLQFLFEYFSETQRNKGNFPGRFSGRQFSNSRSEMNVSTLELGDSALYLCASSLELAGGLYYEQYFGPGTRLTVT.

There are a few counts of this clonotype. The V call is TRBV7-2, the J call TRBJ2-3, with TRBD2 matching 9 bases. J lost 2 bases, V lost 4 bases, and 10 bases had no gene match. The length of the CDR3 is 17 residues. From germline, CDR1 is SGHTA and CDR2 FQGNSA. This CDR3 reads CASSSDSGGPPTDTQYF. The CDR3 nucleotides are TGTGCCAGCAGCTCAGATAGCGGGGGCCCACCCACAGATACGCAGTATTTT.

This chain connects TRBV2 to TRBJ2-1, with D perhaps given as TRBD1 or TRBD2 (7 bases each). This CDR3 spans 12 amino acids. Deletions cut 4 bases from V and 10 bases from J, with 11 bases between. The germline V gene has CDR1 SNHLY and CDR2 FYNNEI. The CDR3 loop reads CASSGEGQEQFF. Here the CDR3 DNA reads TGTGCCAGCAGTGGGGAGGGACAGGAGCAGTTCTTC.

This clonotype was seen only a few times. The chain links TRBV12-3 or TRBV12-4 to TRBJ1-5; weak D call: TRBD1 (5 bases). The CDR3 extends over 16 amino acids. V was trimmed by 5 bases and J by 0 bases, leaving 14 bases between them. Here the CDR3 DNA reads TGTGCCAGCAGTCCCACGACAGCTCATAGCAATCAGCCCCAGCATTTT. Its translation is CASSPTTAHSNQPQHF.

The rearrangement joins TRBV27 to TRBJ1-2, with D possibly being TRBD1 (5 bases). This CDR3 has 13 residues. Between the trimmed V and J ends, which lost 6 bases and 8 bases, there was a span of 16 bases. The germline V gene has CDR1 MNHEY and CDR2 SMNVEV (reference sequence). CDR3 loop: CASSPGRGLGYTF. CDR3 DNA: TGTGCCAGCAGCCCGGGACGGGGTTTAGGCTACACCTTC.

The chain has TRBV7-9 and TRBJ1-2, with 8 bases matching TRBD1. From germline, CDR1 is SEHNR and CDR2 FQNEAQ (reference sequence). The CDR3 loop spans 16 amino acids. V was pared by 4 bases and J by 6 bases, with 13 bases of the junction left unmatched. The CDR3 nucleotides are TGTGCCAGCAGCTCATCGATCCGGACAGGGCTGCATGGCTACACCTTC. The encoded protein is CASSSSIRTGLHGYTF.

V gene TRBV20-1 combines with J gene TRBJ2-3; possibly TRBD2 for D (7 bases). This CDR3 contains 15 residues. Deletions cut 5 bases from V and 4 bases from J, with 19 bases between. CDR1 DFQATT and CDR2 SNEGSKA come from the germline V gene (reference sequence). This CDR3 reads CSAPQPGGRADTQYF. DNA for the CDR3: TGCAGTGCTCCCCAACCCGGGGGGCGGGCAGATACGCAGTATTTT.

This clonotype occurred a few times. The germline gene is not matched at one end of the junction; a read error may be the cause. V is TRBV4-2 and J is TRBJ1-6; tentatively, D is TRBD1 (5 bases). Germline assignment: CDR1 LGHNA and CDR2 YNFKEQ. The CDR3 extends over 17 amino acids. The CDR3 DNA reads as TGTGCCAGCAGTCAAGAGCAGGGCGGGGGATATAATTCACCCCTCCACTTT. Its translation is CASSQEQGGGYNSPLHF.

There are a few counts of this clonotype. This chain links TRBV5-6 with TRBJ2-1; D gene ambiguous. Trimming removed 0 bases from V and 9 bases from J, with 4 bases in between. CDR3 length: 11 amino acids. CDR1 is SGHDT and CDR2 is YYEEEE in the germline V gene. DNA for the CDR3: TGTGCCAGCAGCTTGGAGGTTGAGCAGTTCTTC. Amino acid sequence: CASSLEVEQFF. The complete variable domain, with remaining parts taken from reference TRBV5-6 and TRBJ2-1, reads DAGVTQSPTHLIKTRGQQVTLRCSPKSGHDTVSWYQQALGQGPQFIFQYYEEEERQRGNFPDRFSGHQFPNYSSELNVNALLLGDSALYLCASSLEVEQFFGPGTRLTVL.

Many counts were recorded for this clonotype. The chain links TRBV6-5 to TRBJ1-2; 8 positions agree with TRBD1. V shed 6 bases and J 5 bases; nucleotides not matched to a gene: 8. This CDR3 is built from 14 residues. Germline V gives CDR1 MNHEY, CDR2 SVGAGI. CDR3 nucleotide sequence: TGTGCCAGCAGGCCCCGTGACAGGGGTTATGGCTACACCTTC. It specifies CASRPRDRGYGYTF.

This rearrangement joins TRBV4-3 to TRBJ1-2; D is perhaps TRBD1 (6 bases). In germline, CDR1 is LGHNA, CDR2 YSLEER. The CDR3 spans 14 residues. Trimming removed 0 bases at V and 8 bases at J, with 13 bases between. CDR3 amino acids: CASSQDVGGGGYTF. The CDR3 DNA follows: TGCGCCAGCAGCCAAGATGTAGGGGGTGGGGGCTACACCTTC.

Ten or more counts support this clonotype. The chain joins TRBV6-4 to TRBJ2-5; 10 bases align to TRBD1. Per germline, CDR1 MRHNA and CDR2 SNTAGT. The CDR3 loop spans 16 amino acids. V was pared by 2 bases and J by 5 bases, with 8 bases of the junction left unmatched. CDR3 loop: CASSDPDRGLTETQYF. The CDR3 nucleotides are TGTGCCAGCAGTGACCCCGACAGGGGGCTAACGGAGACCCAGTACTTC.

The rearrangement uses TRBV5-1 and TRBJ2-4; 10 bases are shared with TRBD1. The V gene's germline CDR1 is SGHRS and CDR2 YFSETQ. Trimming removed 3 bases from V and 3 bases from J; junction bases left unmatched: 6. This CDR3 is built from 16 residues. CDR3 region: CASSSGQGLVKNIQYF. Written as DNA, the CDR3 is TGCGCCAGCAGCTCGGGACAGGGGTTAGTCAAAAACATTCAGTACTTC.

This clonotype occurred a few times. The chain is built from TRBV7-9 and TRBJ2-1; 8 nucleotides align to TRBD2. With 5 bases clipped from V and 0 bases from J, the junction kept 6 bases outside the gene matches. This CDR3 spans 16 amino acids. The germline V gene encodes CDR1 SEHNR and CDR2 FQNEAQ (reference sequence). CDR3: CASSVSGAGSYNEQFF. CDR3 sequence (DNA): TGTGCCAGCAGCGTTAGCGGGGCCGGCTCCTACAATGAGCAGTTCTTC.

The V call is TRBV5-1, the J call TRBJ1-2, with D perhaps matching TRBD1 (5 bases). Per germline, CDR1 SGHRS and CDR2 YFSETQ. This CDR3 has 16 residues. Trimming removed 3 bases at V and 6 bases at J, with 21 bases between. Here the CDR3 reads CASSSGPLHPVDGYTF. The CDR3 nucleotides read TGCGCCAGCAGCTCGGGGCCCTTACACCCGGTCGATGGCTACACCTTC. The full variable domain, completed using reference TRBV5-1 and TRBJ1-2, is KAGVTQTPRYLIKTRGQQVTLSCSPISGHRSVSWYQQTPGQGLQFLFEYFSETQRNKGNFPGRFSGRQFSNSRSEMNVSTLELGDSALYLCASSSGPLHPVDGYTFGSGTRLTVV.

This clonotype was observed a few times. V is TRBV9 and J is TRBJ1-2; 8 bases line up with TRBD1. Germline loops: CDR1 SGDLS, CDR2 YYNGEE. CDR3 length: 16 residues. The V and J ends lost 3 bases and 4 bases, in that order; junction bases with no gene match: 11. CDR3 sequence reads: CASSAEIQGVGYGYTF. The CDR3 DNA reads TGTGCCAGCAGCGCGGAAATACAGGGGGTCGGCTATGGCTACACCTTC.

The V and J genes are TRBV7-6 and TRBJ1-1; no clear D gene. V gave up 4 bases and J gave up 1 base, with 10 bases separating them. The CDR3 sequence is 14 residues long. Looked up from germline, CDR1 is SGHVS and CDR2 is FNYEAQ. The CDR3 region is CASSSRTENTEAFF. The CDR3 bases are TGTGCCAGCAGCTCCCGGACGGAGAACACTGAAGCTTTCTTT.